This TCR beta chain was sequenced during a study of CD8+ T cells in alopecia areata. Study-level background: Percent of scalp involved defined treated patients' severity scores.

Details on this clone: The antigen is not known.

Treatment reported: oral pan-JAK inhibitor, 5-10 mg twice daily. Reverse transcription of extracted RNA yielded cDNA, which provided the sequencing template. The repertoire was sequenced with immunoSEQ multiplex PCR; TCRdb's copy has only in-frame clones and lacks some. The repertoire has 150,000 to 200,000 clones, 65% of them found once; the top ten carry more than 0.7%. Findings and limits, study-wide: Having one nonresponder leaves uncertain how baseline CD8+ expansion relates to response. There were many expanded lesional clones persisting in scalp and blood during tofacitinib.

The clonotype was recovered from a human donor with alopecia areata. The sample consisted of CD4+ T cells sorted from blood, taken at week 4, from a patient treated with tofacitinib.

In DNA form, the CDR3 reads TGTGCCAGCAGCAGGTGGGATTTCGGTGTCAATGAGCAGTTCTTC. It translates to CASSRWDFGVNEQFF. This chain joins TRBV27 and TRBJ2-1; D not resolved. This CDR3 region has 15 residues. Trimming removed 6 bases from V and 6 bases from J, with 18 bases in between. Looked up from germline, CDR1 is MNHEY and CDR2 is SMNVEV (reference sequence).